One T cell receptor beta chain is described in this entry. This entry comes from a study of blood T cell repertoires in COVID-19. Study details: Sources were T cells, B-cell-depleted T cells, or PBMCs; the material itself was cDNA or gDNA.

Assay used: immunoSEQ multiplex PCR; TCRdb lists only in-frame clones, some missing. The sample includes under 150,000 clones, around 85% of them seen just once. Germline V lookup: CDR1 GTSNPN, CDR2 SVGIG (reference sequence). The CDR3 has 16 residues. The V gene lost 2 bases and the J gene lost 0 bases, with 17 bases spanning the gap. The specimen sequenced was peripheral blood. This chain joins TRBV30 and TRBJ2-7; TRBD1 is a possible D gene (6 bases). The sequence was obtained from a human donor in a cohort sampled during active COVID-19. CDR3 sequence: CAWSTPRTASSYEQYF. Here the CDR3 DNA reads TGTGCCTGGAGTACGCCCAGGACAGCGAGCTCCTACGAGCAGTACTTC. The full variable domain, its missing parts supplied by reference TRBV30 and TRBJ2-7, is SQTIHQWPATLVQPVGSPLSLECTVEGTSNPNLYWYRQAAGRGLQLLFYSVGIGQISSEVPQNLSASRPQDRQFILSSKKLLLSDSGFYLCAWSTPRTASSYEQYFGPGTRLTVT.